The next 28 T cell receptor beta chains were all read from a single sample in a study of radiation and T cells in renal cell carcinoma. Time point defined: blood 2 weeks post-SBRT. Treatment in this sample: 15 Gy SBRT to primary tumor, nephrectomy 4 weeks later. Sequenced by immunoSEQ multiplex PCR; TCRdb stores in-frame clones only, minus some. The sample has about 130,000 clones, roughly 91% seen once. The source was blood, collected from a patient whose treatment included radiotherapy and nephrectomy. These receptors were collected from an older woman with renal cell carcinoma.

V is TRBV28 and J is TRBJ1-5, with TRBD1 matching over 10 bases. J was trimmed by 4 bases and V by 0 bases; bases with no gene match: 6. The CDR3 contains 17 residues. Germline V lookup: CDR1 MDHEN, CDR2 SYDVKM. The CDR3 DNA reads TGTGCCAGCAGTTTATGGATGGTGGGACAGGGGAATCAGCCCCAGCATTTT. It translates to CASSLWMVGQGNQPQHF.

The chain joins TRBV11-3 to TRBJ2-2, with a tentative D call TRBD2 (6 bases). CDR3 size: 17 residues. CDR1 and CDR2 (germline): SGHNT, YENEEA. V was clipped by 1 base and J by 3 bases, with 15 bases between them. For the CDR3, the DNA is TGTGCCAGCAGCTTAGGGGGCGGGACTGCACACACCGGGGAGCTGTTTTTT. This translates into CASSLGGGTAHTGELFF.

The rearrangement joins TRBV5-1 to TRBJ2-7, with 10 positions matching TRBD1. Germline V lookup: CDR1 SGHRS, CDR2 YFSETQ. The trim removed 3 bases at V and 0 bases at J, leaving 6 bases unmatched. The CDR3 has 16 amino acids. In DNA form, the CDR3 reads TGCGCCAGCAGCTCCCAAGGGACAGGGGCCTCCTACGAGCAGTACTTC. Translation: CASSSQGTGASYEQYF. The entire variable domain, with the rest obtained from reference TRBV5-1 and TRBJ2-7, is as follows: KAGVTQTPRYLIKTRGQQVTLSCSPISGHRSVSWYQQTPGQGLQFLFEYFSETQRNKGNFPGRFSGRQFSNSRSEMNVSTLELGDSALYLCASSSQGTGASYEQYFGPGTRLTVT.

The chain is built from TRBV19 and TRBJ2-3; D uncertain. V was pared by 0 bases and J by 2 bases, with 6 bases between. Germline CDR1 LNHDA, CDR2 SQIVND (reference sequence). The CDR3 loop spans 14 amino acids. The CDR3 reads CASSIERPTDTQYF. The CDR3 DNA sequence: TGTGCCAGTAGTATAGAGCGCCCCACAGATACGCAGTATTTT.

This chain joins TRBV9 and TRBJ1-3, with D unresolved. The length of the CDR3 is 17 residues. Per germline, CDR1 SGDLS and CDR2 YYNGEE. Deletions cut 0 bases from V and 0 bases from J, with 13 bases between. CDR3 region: CASSVVPGLNSGNTIYF. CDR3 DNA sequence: TGTGCCAGCAGCGTAGTACCCGGACTGAACTCTGGAAACACCATATATTTT.

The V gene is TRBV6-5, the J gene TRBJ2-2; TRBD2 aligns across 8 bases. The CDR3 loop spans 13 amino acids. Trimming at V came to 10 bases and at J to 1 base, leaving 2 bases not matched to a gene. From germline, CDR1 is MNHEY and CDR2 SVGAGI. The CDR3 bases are TGTGCCACCCTAGCGGGGAACACCGGGGAGCTGTTTTTT. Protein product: CATLAGNTGELFF.

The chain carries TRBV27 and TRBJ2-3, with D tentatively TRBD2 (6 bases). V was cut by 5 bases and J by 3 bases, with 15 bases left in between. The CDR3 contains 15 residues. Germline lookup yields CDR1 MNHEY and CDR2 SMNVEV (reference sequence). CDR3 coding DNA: TGTGCCAGCAGTCGACTAGGCAGCATTACAGATACGCAGTATTTT. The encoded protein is CASSRLGSITDTQYF.

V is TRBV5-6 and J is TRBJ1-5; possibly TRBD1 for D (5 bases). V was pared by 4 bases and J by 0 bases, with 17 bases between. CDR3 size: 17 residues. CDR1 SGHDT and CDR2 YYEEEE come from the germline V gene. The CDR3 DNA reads TGTGCCAGCAGCCACCGGTGGGGCGGGGATAGCAATCAGCCCCAGCATTTT. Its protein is CASSHRWGGDSNQPQHF.

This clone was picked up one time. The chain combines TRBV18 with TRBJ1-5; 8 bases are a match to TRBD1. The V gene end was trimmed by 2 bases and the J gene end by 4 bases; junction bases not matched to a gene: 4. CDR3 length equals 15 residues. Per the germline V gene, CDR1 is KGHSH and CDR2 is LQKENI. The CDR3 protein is CASSPNQGANQPQHF. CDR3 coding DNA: TGTGCCAGCTCACCAAATCAGGGGGCGAATCAGCCCCAGCATTTT. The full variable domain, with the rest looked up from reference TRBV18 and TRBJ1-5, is NAGVMQNPRHLVRRRGQEARLRCSPMKGHSHVYWYRQLPEEGLKFMVYLQKENIIDESGMPKERFSAEFPKEGPSILRIQQVVRGDSAAYFCASSPNQGANQPQHFGDGTRLSIL.

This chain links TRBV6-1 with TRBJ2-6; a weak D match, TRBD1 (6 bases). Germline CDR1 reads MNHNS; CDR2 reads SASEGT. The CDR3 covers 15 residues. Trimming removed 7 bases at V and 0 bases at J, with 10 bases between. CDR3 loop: CASTGQSSGANVLTF. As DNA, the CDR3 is TGTGCCAGCACCGGACAGTCCTCTGGGGCCAACGTCCTGACTTTC.

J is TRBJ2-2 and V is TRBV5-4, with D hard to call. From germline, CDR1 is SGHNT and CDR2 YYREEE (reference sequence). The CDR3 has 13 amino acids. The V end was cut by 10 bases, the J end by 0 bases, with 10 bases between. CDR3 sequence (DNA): TGTGCCCAACGCGTTACGAACACCGGGGAGCTGTTTTTT. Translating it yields CAQRVTNTGELFF.

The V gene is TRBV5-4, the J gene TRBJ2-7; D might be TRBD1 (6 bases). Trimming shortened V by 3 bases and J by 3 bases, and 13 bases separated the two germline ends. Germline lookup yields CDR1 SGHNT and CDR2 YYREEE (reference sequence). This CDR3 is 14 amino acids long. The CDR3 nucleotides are TGTGCCAGCAGCTCTGGACAGCTGAGCTACGAGCAGTACTTC. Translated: CASSSGQLSYEQYF.

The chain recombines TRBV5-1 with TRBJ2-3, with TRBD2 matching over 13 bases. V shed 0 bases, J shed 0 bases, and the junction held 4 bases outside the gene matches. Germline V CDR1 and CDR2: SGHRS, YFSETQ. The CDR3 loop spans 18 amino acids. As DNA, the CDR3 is TGCGCCAGCAGCTTGGTTGGACTAGCGGGGGCCAGCACAGATACGCAGTATTTT. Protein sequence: CASSLVGLAGASTDTQYF.

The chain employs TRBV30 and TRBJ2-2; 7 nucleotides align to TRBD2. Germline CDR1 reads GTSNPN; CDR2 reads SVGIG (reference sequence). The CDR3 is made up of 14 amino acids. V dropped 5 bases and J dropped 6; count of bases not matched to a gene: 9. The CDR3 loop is CAWGAGMRAGELFF. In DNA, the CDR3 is TGTGCCTGGGGAGCGGGGATGCGGGCCGGGGAGCTGTTTTTT.

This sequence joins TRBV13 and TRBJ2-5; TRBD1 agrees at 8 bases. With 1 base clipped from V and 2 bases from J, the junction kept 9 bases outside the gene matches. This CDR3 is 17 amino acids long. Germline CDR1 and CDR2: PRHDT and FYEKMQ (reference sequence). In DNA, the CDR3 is TGTGCCAGCAGCTTAGTCGGACAGGGTGGGTGGCAAGAGACCCAGTACTTC. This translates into CASSLVGQGGWQETQYF.

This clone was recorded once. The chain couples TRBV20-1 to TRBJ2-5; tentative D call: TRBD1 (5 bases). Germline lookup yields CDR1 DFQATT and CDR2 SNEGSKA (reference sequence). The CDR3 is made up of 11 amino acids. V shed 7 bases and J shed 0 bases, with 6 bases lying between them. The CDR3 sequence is CSGQNQETQYF. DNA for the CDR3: TGCAGTGGACAGAACCAAGAGACCCAGTACTTC.

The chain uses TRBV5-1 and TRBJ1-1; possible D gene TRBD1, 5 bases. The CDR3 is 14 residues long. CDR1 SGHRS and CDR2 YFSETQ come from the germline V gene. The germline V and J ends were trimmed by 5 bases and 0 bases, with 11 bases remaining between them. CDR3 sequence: CASRMTDMNTEAFF. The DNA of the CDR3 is TGCGCCAGCAGAATGACAGACATGAACACTGAAGCTTTCTTT.

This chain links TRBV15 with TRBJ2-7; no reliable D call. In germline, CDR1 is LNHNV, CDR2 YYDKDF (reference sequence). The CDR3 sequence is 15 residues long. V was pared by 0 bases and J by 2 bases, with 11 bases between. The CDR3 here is CATSRDNGDTYEQYF. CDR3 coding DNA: TGTGCCACCAGCAGAGATAACGGTGATACCTACGAGCAGTACTTC.

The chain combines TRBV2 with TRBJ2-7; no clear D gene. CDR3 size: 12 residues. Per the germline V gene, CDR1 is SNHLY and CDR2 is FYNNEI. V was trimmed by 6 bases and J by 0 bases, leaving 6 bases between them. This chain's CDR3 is CASSVSSYEQYF. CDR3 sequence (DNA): TGTGCCAGCAGCGTTAGCTCCTACGAGCAGTACTTC.

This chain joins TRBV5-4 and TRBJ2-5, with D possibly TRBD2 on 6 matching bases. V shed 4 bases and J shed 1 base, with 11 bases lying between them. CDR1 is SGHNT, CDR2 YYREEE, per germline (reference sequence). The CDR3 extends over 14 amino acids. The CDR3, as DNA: TGTGCCAGCAGCCTGGGACTTCTCCAAGAGACCCAGTACTTC. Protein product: CASSLGLLQETQYF.

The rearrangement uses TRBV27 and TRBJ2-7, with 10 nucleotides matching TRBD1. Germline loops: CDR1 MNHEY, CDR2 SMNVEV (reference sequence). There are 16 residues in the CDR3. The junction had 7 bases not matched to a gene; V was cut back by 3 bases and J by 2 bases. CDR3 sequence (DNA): TGTGCCAGCAGTTTCTCCCTTGGGACAGGGGCCTACGAGCAGTACTTC. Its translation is CASSFSLGTGAYEQYF.

CDR3 region: CAINGQGVDQPQHF. CDR3 DNA sequence: TGTGCCATCAATGGACAGGGGGTTGATCAGCCCCAGCATTTT. The rearrangement joins TRBV10-3 to TRBJ1-5; 10 bases fit TRBD1. Germline V gene lookup returns CDR1 ENHRY and CDR2 SYGVKD. J gave up 5 bases and V 7 bases, and 5 bases lay outside the gene matches. This CDR3 comprises 14 residues.

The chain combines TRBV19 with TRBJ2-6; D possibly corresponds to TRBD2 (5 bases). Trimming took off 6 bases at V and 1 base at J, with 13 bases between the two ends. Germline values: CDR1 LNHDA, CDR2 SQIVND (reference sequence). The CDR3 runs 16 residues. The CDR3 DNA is TGTGCCAGTAGCTTCGGGATTCAATCTGGGGCCAACGTCCTGACTTTC. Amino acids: CASSFGIQSGANVLTF.

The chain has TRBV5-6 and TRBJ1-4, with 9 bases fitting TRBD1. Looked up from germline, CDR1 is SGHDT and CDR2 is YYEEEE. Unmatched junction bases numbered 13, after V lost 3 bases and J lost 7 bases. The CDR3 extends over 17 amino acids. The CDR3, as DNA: TGTGCCAGCAGCTCCGTCCCGGGACAGGGAGGCGGTGAAAAACTGTTTTTT. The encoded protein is CASSSVPGQGGGEKLFF.

The CDR3: CASWDDSLYGYTF. DNA for the CDR3: TGTGCCAGCTGGGACGACAGTTTATATGGCTACACCTTC. V gene TRBV6-5 combines with J gene TRBJ1-2; a weak D match, TRBD1 (5 bases). From germline, CDR1 is MNHEY and CDR2 SVGAGI. The CDR3 has 13 residues. Trimming took 8 bases from V and 5 from J, leaving 15 bases between them.

The CDR3 loop reads CASSQVQGRFYEQYF. In nucleotides, the CDR3 is TGTGCCAGCAGCCAAGTTCAGGGAAGATTCTACGAGCAGTACTTC. This sequence joins TRBV14 and TRBJ2-7, with D maybe TRBD1 (5 bases). V was shortened by 1 base and J by 3 bases, with 13 bases between the two germline ends. The CDR3 runs to 15 residues. Germline loops: CDR1 SGHDN, CDR2 FVKESK. Variable domain in full (rest from reference TRBV14 and TRBJ2-7): EAGVTQFPSHSVIEKGQTVTLRCDPISGHDNLYWYRRVMGKEIKFLLHFVKESKQDESGMPNNRFLAERTGGTYSTLKVQPAELEDSGVYFCASSQVQGRFYEQYFGPGTRLTVT.

The chain's CDR3 is CASRSGRGQETQYF. In DNA form, the CDR3 reads TGTGCCAGCAGGTCGGGACGCGGCCAAGAGACCCAGTACTTC. The chain carries TRBV2 and TRBJ2-5; D tentatively reads TRBD1 or TRBD2 (5 bases each). The germline CDR1 and CDR2 sequences are SNHLY and FYNNEI. V was shortened by 6 bases and J by 1 base, with 12 bases between the two germline ends. CDR3 size: 14 residues.

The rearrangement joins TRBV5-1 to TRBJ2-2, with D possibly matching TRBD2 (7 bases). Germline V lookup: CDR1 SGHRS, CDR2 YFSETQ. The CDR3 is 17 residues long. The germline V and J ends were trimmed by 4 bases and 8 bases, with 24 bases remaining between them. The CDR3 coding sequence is TGCGCCAGCAGCCTTCAGCCTGCGGGGGCCTCACAGGGGGAGCTGTTTTTT. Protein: CASSLQPAGASQGELFF.